This note documents a single T cell receptor (beta chain) sequence. These data are taken from a study of shared clonotypes between healthy human individuals. The data were produced by immunoSEQ multiplex PCR, yet TCRdb's version contains in-frame clones alone and is incomplete. The data show a few million clones, more than 80% seen once. Germline loops: CDR1 SGDLS, CDR2 YYNGEE. This CDR3 is built from 14 residues. Trimming pared 8 bases from V and 8 bases from J, leaving 22 bases between. The sample taken for sequencing was naive CD4+ T cells sorted from blood. Subset denoted: CD45RA+ positively selected. The TCR was taken from a man aged 18 to 30 in good health. The gene calls are TRBV9 and TRBJ1-2; D unresolved. For the CDR3, the DNA is TGTGCCAGTACCGTCGGTGGCGGCGCAGAGGGCTACACCTTC. It translates to CASTVGGGAEGYTF. The full variable domain, rest sourced from reference TRBV9 and TRBJ1-2, is DSGVTQTPKHLITATGQRVTLRCSPRSGDLSVYWYQQSLDQGLQFLIQYYNGEERAKGNILERFSAQQFPDLHSELNLSSLELGDSALYFCASTVGGGAEGYTFGSGTRLTVV.